The 30 T cell receptor beta chains presented below share a single source sample, sequenced in a study of CD8 T cells in ankylosing spondylitis. TCRdb recomputed calls from the 5' RACE reads with MiXCR, one row per CDR3 protein. The top ten clones hold roughly 12% of a sample with roughly 100,000 distinct CDR3 sequences, more than 20% of them seen once. Sequencing was done on a sample of synovial fluid, either unsorted or a sorted T cell fraction (not recorded which). The receptor source for this set is a male donor with ankylosing spondylitis.

This clonotype was seen a handful of times. The chain joins TRBV5-1 to TRBJ1-1; D unresolved. The V gene lost 6 bases and the J gene lost 7 bases, with 16 bases spanning the gap. Germline CDR1 and CDR2: SGHRS and YFSETQ. The CDR3 spans 13 residues. CDR3 DNA: TGCGCCAGCACCGCTGGATCAGAGGGTGAAGCTTTCTTT. This codes for CASTAGSEGEAFF. Full variable domain (rest looked up from reference TRBV5-1 and TRBJ1-1): KAGVTQTPRYLIKTRGQQVTLSCSPISGHRSVSWYQQTPGQGLQFLFEYFSETQRNKGNFPGRFSGRQFSNSRSEMNVSTLELGDSALYLCASTAGSEGEAFFGQGTRLTVV.

About this clonotype itself: This sequence may be a read error, since a much larger clone differs from it by one base. The CDR3 nucleotides read TGTGCCAGCAGCTTAGAGGTCCAACGGAGCTACGAGCGGTACTTC. Encoded protein: CASSLEVQRSYERYF. J is TRBJ2-7 and V is TRBV7-2; no definite D call. The length of the CDR3 is 15 residues. The germline V gene encodes CDR1 SGHTA and CDR2 FQGNSA.

V usage is TRBV7-9 and J usage is TRBJ2-2; D may be TRBD2 (6 bases). This CDR3 is built from 14 residues. Trimming cost V 5 bases and J 3 bases, with 10 bases left between them. Germline V gives CDR1 SEHNR, CDR2 FQNEAQ (reference sequence). The CDR3, as DNA: TGTGCCAGCAGCCATAGCGGCTACACCGGGGAGCTGTTTTTT. This translates into CASSHSGYTGELFF.

The CDR3 DNA follows: TGCAGTCCGCAAGCCCCGACGGCCGGGGCCTACAATGAGCAGTTCTTC. Amino acid sequence: CSPQAPTAGAYNEQFF. This rearrangement joins TRBV20-1 to TRBJ2-1, with D tentatively TRBD2 (5 bases). Trimming cost V 8 bases and J 2 bases, with 22 bases left between them. The CDR3 covers 16 residues. Germline V gives CDR1 DFQATT, CDR2 SNEGSKA (reference sequence).

The rearrangement uses TRBV5-1 and TRBJ1-3, with 9 bases identical to TRBD1. From germline, CDR1 is SGHRS and CDR2 YFSETQ. The CDR3 has 19 amino acids. J was trimmed by 1 base and V by 4 bases; bases with no gene match: 15. The CDR3 here is CASSPGDRVSFTSGNTIYF. CDR3 bases: TGCGCCAGCAGCCCCGGGGACAGGGTCTCCTTTACTTCTGGAAACACCATATATTTT.

This clonotype showed up many times. The rearrangement joins TRBV20-1 to TRBJ2-1; possible D gene TRBD1, 5 bases. V was cut by 2 bases and J by 6 bases, with 14 bases left in between. CDR3 size: 14 residues. Germline CDR1 DFQATT, CDR2 SNEGSKA (reference sequence). The CDR3 here is CSARKATGPNEQFF. In DNA form, the CDR3 reads TGCAGTGCTAGAAAAGCCACAGGTCCCAATGAGCAGTTCTTC.

This chain uses TRBV20-1 with TRBJ2-1, with 16 bases lining up with TRBD2. The CDR3 length is 17 residues. V lost 3 bases and J lost 1; bases outside the gene matches: 3. Germline CDR1 is DFQATT and CDR2 is SNEGSKA (reference sequence). CDR3 residues: CSARGTSGRGSYNEQFF. In DNA form, the CDR3 reads TGCAGTGCTAGGGGGACTAGCGGGAGGGGTTCCTACAATGAGCAGTTCTTC.

There are a few counts of this clonotype. The chain employs TRBV24-1 and TRBJ2-3, with a weak D call TRBD1 (6 bases). Trimming took off 2 bases at V and 3 bases at J, with 8 bases between the two ends. This CDR3 comprises 14 residues. CDR1 is KGHDR, CDR2 SFDVKD, per germline. This chain's CDR3 is CATSDWTETDTQYF. The CDR3 region has the DNA TGTGCCACCAGTGATTGGACAGAGACAGATACGCAGTATTTT.

This clonotype has more than one count but fewer than ten. This chain connects TRBV12-3 or TRBV12-4 to TRBJ1-2, with D unresolved. V lost 4 bases and J 4 bases, leaving 7 bases between the germline ends. The CDR3 is 12 residues long. The CDR3 bases are TGTGCCAGCAGTTCCCTCCTCTATGGCTACACCTTC. It codes for CASSSLLYGYTF.

J is TRBJ1-5 and V is TRBV20-1; D gene uncertain. The CDR3 is made up of 14 amino acids. With 5 bases removed from V and 2 bases from J, the gap between germline ends came to 13 bases. CDR1 and CDR2 (germline): DFQATT, SNEGSKA (reference sequence). The DNA of the CDR3 is TGCAGTGCTTCCCGGGGTGGGGGCAATCAGCCCCAGCATTTT. It translates to CSASRGGGNQPQHF.

The genes are TRBV5-1 and TRBJ1-5; D is perhaps TRBD1 (5 bases). This CDR3 contains 14 residues. Germline lookup yields CDR1 SGHRS and CDR2 YFSETQ. Trimming pared 0 bases from V and 3 bases from J, leaving 7 bases between. In DNA form, the CDR3 reads TGCGCCAGCAGCTTGGGACAGCTCAATCAGCCCCAGCATTTT. Translating gives CASSLGQLNQPQHF. The entire variable domain, with the rest obtained from reference TRBV5-1 and TRBJ1-5, is as follows: KAGVTQTPRYLIKTRGQQVTLSCSPISGHRSVSWYQQTPGQGLQFLFEYFSETQRNKGNFPGRFSGRQFSNSRSEMNVSTLELGDSALYLCASSLGQLNQPQHFGDGTRLSIL.

V and J are TRBV20-1 and TRBJ1-5, with TRBD1 as a possible D gene (5 bases). This CDR3 has 14 residues. CDR1 is DFQATT and CDR2 is SNEGSKA in the germline V gene (reference sequence). The ends were cut back, 1 base at V and 5 bases at J, with 12 bases in the middle. CDR3 DNA: TGCAGTGCTAGAGGCCCCGGAGGGGATCAGCCCCAGCATTTT. It encodes CSARGPGGDQPQHF.

This clonotype came up many times. This sequence joins TRBV7-2 and TRBJ2-7; 7 nucleotides line up with TRBD2. CDR1 is SGHTA and CDR2 is FQGNSA in the germline V gene. CDR3 length: 15 residues. V shed 8 bases and J 2 bases; nucleotides not matched to a gene: 12. DNA of the CDR3: TGTGCCAGCGAGAGGGAGGGAGGATTGACCTACGAGCAGTACTTC. It yields the protein CASEREGGLTYEQYF.

This clonotype was seen ten or more times. The chain recombines TRBV15 with TRBJ2-5; no reliable D call. The CDR3 has 14 residues. Germline values: CDR1 LNHNV, CDR2 YYDKDF (reference sequence). Trimming took 0 bases from V and 1 from J, leaving 6 bases between them. Here the CDR3 DNA reads TGTGCCACCAGCAGAGAAAACTTCCAAGAGACCCAGTACTTC. Its protein product is CATSRENFQETQYF.

This clonotype has just one count. The rearrangement joins TRBV4-1 to TRBJ2-1; D ambiguous. The V end was cut by 0 bases, the J end by 5 bases, with 11 bases between. This CDR3 comprises 15 residues. In germline, CDR1 is MGHRA, CDR2 YSYEKL. The CDR3 nucleotides are TGCGCCAGCAGCCAAGAAGGATACGGAAACAATGAGCAGTTCTTC. The encoded protein is CASSQEGYGNNEQFF.

J is TRBJ2-5 and V is TRBV20-1, with D possibly matching TRBD1 (6 bases). Germline V gene sequence: CDR1 DFQATT, CDR2 SNEGSKA (reference sequence). The CDR3 is 13 amino acids. Trimming left V 0 bases short and J 4 bases short, with 9 bases between. The CDR3 DNA sequence: TGCAGTGCTAGAGAATACAGGGCAGAGACCCAGTACTTC. As protein: CSAREYRAETQYF.

This clonotype has more than one count but fewer than ten. The J gene is TRBJ2-5, the V gene TRBV5-1; D is ambiguous. Trimming removed 4 bases from V and 2 bases from J, with 6 bases in between. Germline assignment: CDR1 SGHRS and CDR2 YFSETQ. The CDR3 runs to 12 residues. CDR3 sequence reads: CASSRRQETQYF. As DNA, the CDR3 is TGCGCCAGCAGCAGAAGACAAGAGACCCAGTACTTC.

This clonotype was counted a few times. V gene TRBV12-3 or TRBV12-4 combines with J gene TRBJ2-3; 12 bases line up with TRBD2. The ends lost 6 bases at V and 6 bases at J; junction bases unmatched: 4. CDR3 length equals 14 residues. The CDR3 reads CASSQTSGSDTQYF. The CDR3 region has the DNA TGTGCCAGCAGCCAGACTAGCGGGAGCGATACGCAGTATTTT.

V gene TRBV5-1 combines with J gene TRBJ2-7; 11 bases align to TRBD1. Looked up from germline, CDR1 is SGHRS and CDR2 is YFSETQ. The CDR3 extends over 13 amino acids. Trimming at V came to 4 bases and at J to 5 bases, leaving 2 bases not matched to a gene. CDR3 sequence: CASSLGQGDEQYF. The CDR3 nucleotides read TGCGCCAGCAGCCTGGGACAGGGGGACGAGCAGTACTTC. Based on the CDR3 plus reference TRBV5-1 and TRBJ2-7, the full variable domain is KAGVTQTPRYLIKTRGQQVTLSCSPISGHRSVSWYQQTPGQGLQFLFEYFSETQRNKGNFPGRFSGRQFSNSRSEMNVSTLELGDSALYLCASSLGQGDEQYFGPGTRLTVT.

This clonotype was seen a few times. The genes are TRBV18 and TRBJ2-1; D possibly corresponds to TRBD1 (7 bases). This CDR3 is built from 15 residues. The V gene lost 3 bases and the J gene lost 6 bases, with 15 bases spanning the gap. Germline V gene lookup returns CDR1 KGHSH and CDR2 LQKENI. The CDR3: CASSPQGGAVNEQFF. DNA of the CDR3: TGTGCCAGCTCACCTCAGGGGGGCGCGGTCAATGAGCAGTTCTTC.

This clonotype was counted ten times or more. The chain recombines TRBV20-1 with TRBJ2-1; 10 bases fit TRBD2. This CDR3 spans 15 amino acids. Germline V gene lookup returns CDR1 DFQATT and CDR2 SNEGSKA (reference sequence). Trimming cost V 6 bases and J 3 bases; bases outside gene matches: 8. CDR3 sequence: CSAAPGLAHYNEQFF. DNA for the CDR3: TGCAGTGCAGCACCGGGACTAGCGCACTACAATGAGCAGTTCTTC.

This clonotype was detected only a few times. The CDR3 here is CSSIPAGQGFSPLHF. For the CDR3, the DNA is TGCAGTTCCATCCCCGCGGGACAGGGTTTTTCACCCCTCCACTTT. The chain links TRBV20-1 to TRBJ1-6, with 9 bases that match TRBD1. Germline V gene sequence: CDR1 DFQATT, CDR2 SNEGSKA (reference sequence). The trim removed 8 bases at V and 9 bases at J, leaving 14 bases unmatched. The CDR3 has 15 amino acids.

In its sample, this clonotype was seen many times. The chain is built from TRBV18 and TRBJ1-1; D unclear. Looked up from germline, CDR1 is KGHSH and CDR2 is LQKENI. There are 14 residues in the CDR3. V lost 3 bases, J lost 1 base, and 9 bases lay in between. The CDR3 loop reads CASSPGRENTEAFF. The CDR3 DNA reads TGTGCCAGCTCACCCGGACGGGAGAACACTGAAGCTTTCTTT.

Only a few counts were recorded for this clonotype. The chain links TRBV12-3 or TRBV12-4 to TRBJ2-7, with 13 bases aligning to TRBD2. V shed 5 bases and J 3 bases; nucleotides not matched to a gene: 4. The CDR3 runs 15 residues. The CDR3 here is CASSPGLAGDYEQYF. In DNA, the CDR3 is TGTGCCAGCAGTCCCGGACTAGCGGGAGACTACGAGCAGTACTTC.

The chain is built from TRBV7-2 and TRBJ2-1; 9 positions match TRBD2. This CDR3 has 15 amino acids. With 5 bases clipped from V and 1 base from J, the junction kept 3 bases outside the gene matches. Germline loops: CDR1 SGHTA, CDR2 FQGNSA. The CDR3, as DNA: TGTGCCAGCAGCCGTAGCGGGAGTTCCTACAATGAGCAGTTCTTC. Translated: CASSRSGSSYNEQFF.

This sequence joins TRBV29-1 and TRBJ1-2; a possible D gene is TRBD1 (6 bases). The CDR3 consists of 13 residues. The germline gives CDR1 SQVTM, CDR2 ANQGSEA. The chain's CDR3 is CAGGAATNYGYTF. As DNA, the CDR3 is TGCGCGGGGGGGGCGGCGACTAACTATGGCTACACCTTC.

The chain is built from TRBV20-1 and TRBJ2-3; no clear D. In germline, CDR1 is DFQATT, CDR2 SNEGSKA (reference sequence). With 6 bases removed from V and 5 bases from J, the gap between germline ends came to 6 bases. The CDR3 covers 10 residues. In nucleotides, the CDR3 is TGCAGTGCGACGTTAGATACGCAGTATTTT. Its translation: CSATLDTQYF.

This clonotype came up a few times. The chain joins TRBV7-9 to TRBJ2-7, with a weak D call TRBD2 (5 bases). Germline V lookup: CDR1 SEHNR, CDR2 FQNEAQ (reference sequence). V was cut by 7 bases and J by 7 bases, with 17 bases left in between. The CDR3 runs to 13 residues. CDR3: CASTQGTGVEQYV. The CDR3 coding sequence is TGTGCCAGCACGCAAGGAACCGGGGTTGAGCAGTACGTC.

Only a few counts were recorded for this clonotype. J is TRBJ2-1 and V is TRBV10-3, with 12 bases fitting TRBD2. The V gene end was trimmed by 7 bases and the J gene end by 8 bases; junction bases not matched to a gene: 12. Germline V gene data show CDR1 as ENHRY and CDR2 as SYGVKD. The CDR3 sequence is 16 residues long. The CDR3 DNA sequence: TGTGCCATCAAGCCTTTTTCTAGCGGGAGGGTAGATGAGCAGTTCTTC. Its translation: CAIKPFSSGRVDEQFF.

This chain uses TRBV20-1 with TRBJ1-2, with no clear D. Germline CDR1 is DFQATT and CDR2 is SNEGSKA (reference sequence). V was pared by 6 bases and J by 4 bases, with 15 bases between. This CDR3 spans 13 amino acids. CDR3 amino acids: CSAIFPGTYGYTF. The CDR3 coding sequence is TGCAGTGCCATATTTCCGGGAACCTATGGCTACACCTTC.